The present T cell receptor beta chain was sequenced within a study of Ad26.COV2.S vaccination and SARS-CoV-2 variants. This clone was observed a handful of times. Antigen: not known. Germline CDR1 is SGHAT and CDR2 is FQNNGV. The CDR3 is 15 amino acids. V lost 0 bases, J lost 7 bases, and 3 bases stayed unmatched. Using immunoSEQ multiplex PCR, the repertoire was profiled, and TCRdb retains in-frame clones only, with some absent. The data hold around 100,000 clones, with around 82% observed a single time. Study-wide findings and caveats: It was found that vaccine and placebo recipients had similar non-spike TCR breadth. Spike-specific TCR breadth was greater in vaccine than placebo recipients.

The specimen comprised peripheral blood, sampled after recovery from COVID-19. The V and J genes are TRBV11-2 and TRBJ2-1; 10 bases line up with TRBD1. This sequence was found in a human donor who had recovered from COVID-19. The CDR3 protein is CASSLDRQGANEQFF. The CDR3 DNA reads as TGTGCCAGCAGCTTAGACCGACAGGGGGCAAATGAGCAGTTCTTC.